Listed here is a single T cell receptor (beta chain). This sample was included in a study of blood T cell repertoires in COVID-19. Trimming stripped 1 base from V and 2 bases from J, with 20 bases between. The CDR3 contains 18 residues. Germline V gives CDR1 SGHNT, CDR2 YYREEE (reference sequence). Original processing notes: Amplification of reference gene primers was used by the study to estimate nucleated cell counts. TCRdb's copy holds only in-frame clones and misses some; the assay was immunoSEQ multiplex PCR. The D gene and trimming were derived from the DNA, and the V and J assignments and clone size from that table. The sample includes 300,000 to 350,000 clones, approximately 87% seen only once; the top ten take roughly 2.9%.

The sequencing input was peripheral blood. This rearrangement joins TRBV5-4 to TRBJ2-3, with D unclear. This receptor was identified in a woman in her 30s with COVID-19, enrolled during active disease. DNA of the CDR3: TGTGCCAGCAGCTTGACGGGTTGGCCACTTACAAACACAGATACGCAGTATTTT. It translates to CASSLTGWPLTNTDTQYF.